This T cell receptor (beta chain) originates from a study of memory CD4+ T cells and cytomegalovirus serostatus. Germline values: CDR1 WSHSY, CDR2 SAAADI. The trim removed 5 bases at V and 3 bases at J, leaving 8 bases unmatched. This CDR3 has 16 amino acids. The sort gate was single viable CD3+CD4+CD8-CD45RO+ cells for memory CD4+ T cells. Serostatus was set by detecting CMV pp150, pp28, p38, p52 IgG. Positive selection with CD4 microbeads enriched total CD4+ T cells. Only in-frame clones appear in the TCRdb table, and some are missing; sequencing was by immunoSEQ multiplex PCR. This sample yields under 80,000 clones, of which approximately 85% are seen a single time; about 0.95% belongs to the top ten.

The chain has TRBV10-2 and TRBJ2-5, with 11 positions matching TRBD2. What was sequenced was memory CD4+ T cells from blood. This clonotype originated in an adult in good health and CMV-seronegative. The CDR3 loop is CASSPALAGDEETQYF. CDR3 bases: TGCGCCAGCAGTCCCGCACTAGCGGGAGATGAAGAGACCCAGTACTTC.